These 21 T cell receptor beta chains came from one sample sequenced in a study of blood T cell repertoires in COVID-19 (dated by TCRdb to about 2020). The library was produced with the immunoSEQ multiplex PCR assay. Entries here come from immuneACCESS through TCRdb and include only in-frame sequences with V and J called. Some clones fail to appear in such tables; in the studies checked, an unresolved V gene covers under half of the shortfall, and the cause of the remainder is unknown. The sample table holds about 260,000 clones, of which 65% to 85% were seen once. The ten largest clones add up to 1.5% of the sample. Material: peripheral blood. The receptors come from a woman between 40 and 50 years old who had recovered from COVID-19.

The V gene is TRBV2, the J gene TRBJ2-1; 16 bases align to TRBD2. J was trimmed by 1 base and V by 7 bases; bases with no gene match: 7. The germline CDR1 and CDR2 sequences are SNHLY and FYNNEI. This CDR3 is 18 amino acids long. Here the CDR3 reads CASIGTSGGAVSYNEQFF. CDR3 nucleotide sequence: TGTGCCAGCATCGGGACTAGCGGGGGGGCAGTATCCTACAATGAGCAGTTCTTC.

The rearrangement joins TRBV5-4 to TRBJ2-5, with 12 bases that match TRBD2. Unmatched junction bases numbered 6, after V lost 4 bases and J lost 5 bases. Per the germline V gene, CDR1 is SGHNT and CDR2 is YYREEE (reference sequence). This CDR3 contains 15 residues. The CDR3 reads CASSSKLAGGETQYF. The CDR3 DNA reads TGTGCCAGCAGCAGCAAACTAGCGGGGGGTGAGACCCAGTACTTC.

The rearrangement uses TRBV18 and TRBJ2-1; TRBD1 might be the D (7 bases). The CDR3 consists of 15 residues. Looked up from germline, CDR1 is KGHSH and CDR2 is LQKENI. V was shortened by 3 bases and J by 5 bases, with 14 bases between the two germline ends. CDR3 sequence reads: CASSPQGGQNNEQFF. In nucleotides, the CDR3 is TGTGCCAGCTCACCTCAGGGGGGTCAAAACAATGAGCAGTTCTTC.

This clone showed up just once. The chain links TRBV7-9 to TRBJ2-1; 12 nucleotides align to TRBD2. The ends lost 4 bases at V and 3 bases at J; junction bases unmatched: 4. CDR3 length equals 16 residues. Looked up from germline, CDR1 is SEHNR and CDR2 is FQNEAQ (reference sequence). The CDR3 spells CASSYTSGGHYNEQFF. In DNA form, the CDR3 reads TGTGCCAGCAGCTACACTAGCGGGGGGCACTACAATGAGCAGTTCTTC.

The chain links TRBV6-1 to TRBJ2-5; D may be TRBD1 (6 bases). This CDR3 has 14 amino acids. Germline V CDR1 and CDR2: MNHNS, SASEGT. V lost 2 bases to trimming and J lost 8 bases, with 15 bases between them. The chain's CDR3 is CASSENTGLATQYF. The CDR3 region has the DNA TGTGCCAGCAGTGAAAATACAGGGTTAGCAACCCAGTACTTC.

This chain links TRBV14 with TRBJ2-6, with 8 bases identical to TRBD1. Trimming at V came to 0 bases and at J to 2 bases, leaving 0 bases not matched to a gene. CDR3 size: 16 residues. CDR1 SGHDN and CDR2 FVKESK come from the germline V gene. CDR3 nucleotides: TGTGCCAGCAGCCAAGAGGACAGGGCTGGGGCCAACGTCCTGACTTTC. Its protein product is CASSQEDRAGANVLTF.

The chain uses TRBV21-1 and TRBJ2-4; the table's D call, TRBD1, was not checked against the DNA. TRBV21-1 is noted as a pseudogene. The CDR3 is 16 amino acids. CDR3 sequence: CASSKERGPRFDIQYF. The DNA of the CDR3 is TGTGCCAGCAGCAAAGAAAGGGGGCCCCGGTTTGACATTCAGTACTTC.

The chain employs TRBV10-1 and TRBJ1-2; 9 bases align to TRBD1. Germline V gene data show CDR1 as WNHNN and CDR2 as SYGVQD (reference sequence). The J segment lost 7 bases and the V segment lost 5 bases, leaving 8 bases of the junction unmatched. CDR3 size: 14 residues. The CDR3 region has the DNA TGCGCCAGCAGTAGGACAGGGGATGGTGGTGGCTACACCTTC. Translation: CASSRTGDGGGYTF.

The CDR3: CASSELAGGDQPQHF. The CDR3 DNA sequence: TGTGCCAGCAGTGAACTCGCCGGGGGTGATCAGCCCCAGCATTTT. The V call is TRBV6-1, the J call TRBJ1-5, with D perhaps TRBD1 (5 bases). V lost 2 bases, J lost 5 bases, and 13 bases lay in between. This CDR3 has 15 amino acids. Germline lookup yields CDR1 MNHNS and CDR2 SASEGT.

J is TRBJ1-1 and V is TRBV6-6, with D unresolved. CDR3 length: 13 residues. V dropped 4 bases and J dropped 2 bases, with 8 bases sitting between them. CDR1 is MNHNY and CDR2 is SVGAGI in the germline V gene (reference sequence). This chain's CDR3 is CASSSGRNTEAFF. In DNA, the CDR3 is TGTGCCAGCAGTTCAGGCAGAAACACTGAAGCTTTCTTT.

The chain is built from TRBV10-3 and TRBJ2-3; TRBD2 agrees at 9 bases. The CDR3 has 13 residues. V dropped 10 bases and J dropped 2; count of bases not matched to a gene: 4. CDR1 and CDR2 from the germline V gene are ENHRY and SYGVKD. As DNA, the CDR3 is TGTGCCACGGTAGCGGGGGCCACAGATACGCAGTATTTT. It is translated as CATVAGATDTQYF.

The gene calls are TRBV29-1 and TRBJ2-3, with 9 nucleotides matching TRBD1. After removal of 7 bases from V and 0 bases from J, the junction contained 11 bases not matched to a gene. This CDR3 region has 16 residues. CDR1 and CDR2 from the germline V gene are SQVTM and ANQGSEA. The CDR3 spells CSGGTGMTGSTDTQYF. In DNA, the CDR3 is TGCAGCGGGGGGACAGGGATGACGGGAAGCACAGATACGCAGTATTTT.

CDR3 DNA: TGTGCCTGGAGTTCGCGACAGGGTCATGAAAAACTGTTTTTT. The encoded protein is CAWSSRQGHEKLFF. The rearrangement joins TRBV30 to TRBJ1-4; 7 nucleotides line up with TRBD1. The CDR3 extends over 14 amino acids. J gave up 6 bases and V 2 bases, and 6 bases lay outside the gene matches. Germline loops: CDR1 GTSNPN, CDR2 SVGIG (reference sequence).

The rearrangement uses TRBV5-8 and TRBJ1-1, with 9 bases lining up with TRBD1. V shed 2 bases and J 1 base; nucleotides not matched to a gene: 9. The germline CDR1 and CDR2 sequences are SGHTS and YDEGEE. The CDR3 runs to 17 residues. CDR3 in amino acids: CASSLRTGVLRNTEAFF. CDR3 DNA: TGTGCCAGCAGCTTAAGGACAGGGGTTTTGAGGAACACTGAAGCTTTCTTT.

V and J are TRBV30 and TRBJ1-3; possible D gene TRBD1, 6 bases. The CDR3 is 13 amino acids. V was pared by 4 bases and J by 7 bases, with 14 bases between. Germline V CDR1 and CDR2: GTSNPN, SVGIG (reference sequence). The CDR3 sequence: CAWIYPGQNTIYF. The CDR3 nucleotides read TGTGCCTGGATATACCCAGGACAGAACACCATATATTTT.

This sequence joins TRBV11-3 and TRBJ2-7; D might be TRBD2 (7 bases). V gave up 7 bases and J gave up 0 bases, with 16 bases separating them. CDR1 is SGHNT and CDR2 is YENEEA in the germline V gene. This CDR3 is 15 amino acids long. The CDR3 spells CASTLKGGSSYEQYF. CDR3 coding DNA: TGTGCCAGCACCTTGAAGGGGGGGAGCTCCTACGAGCAGTACTTC.

This clone was detected once. The rearrangement uses TRBV5-1 and TRBJ1-1, with D perhaps matching TRBD1 (6 bases). V lost 5 bases to trimming and J lost 4 bases, with 18 bases between them. From germline, CDR1 is SGHRS and CDR2 YFSETQ. CDR3 length: 15 residues. CDR3 sequence: CASSSSRTVGTEAFF. DNA of the CDR3: TGCGCCAGCAGTTCCAGCCGGACAGTCGGCACTGAAGCTTTCTTT.

J is TRBJ2-3 and V is TRBV11-1; D remains ambiguous. The V gene's germline CDR1 is SGHAT and CDR2 FQDESV (reference sequence). This CDR3 is built from 13 residues. Trimming stripped 5 bases from V and 1 base from J, with 7 bases between. The CDR3 DNA sequence: TGTGCCAGCAGCCCTCTCGGCACAGATACGCAGTATTTT. Its translation is CASSPLGTDTQYF.

The DNA of the CDR3 is TGTGCCAGCAGCTTAAGACAGGGAGCGACCGGGGAGCTGTTTTTT. Protein sequence: CASSLRQGATGELFF. This rearrangement joins TRBV11-2 to TRBJ2-2, with TRBD1 matching over 7 bases. Germline CDR1 is SGHAT and CDR2 is FQNNGV. The CDR3 totals 15 residues. V lost 2 bases and J lost 5; bases outside the gene matches: 5.

This clone was recorded a few times. V usage is TRBV15 and J usage is TRBJ1-5; D ambiguous. The V gene's germline CDR1 is LNHNV and CDR2 YYDKDF (reference sequence). The CDR3 length is 16 residues. The V and J ends lost 0 bases and 6 bases respectively, with 15 bases between them. The CDR3 sequence is CATSRDQSSGGQPQHF. In DNA, the CDR3 is TGTGCCACCAGCAGAGATCAGTCGAGCGGCGGTCAGCCCCAGCATTTT.

This chain uses TRBV28 with TRBJ2-2; no reliable D call. V lost 7 bases and J lost 7, with 10 bases in between. Germline V gene data show CDR1 as MDHEN and CDR2 as SYDVKM. The CDR3 spans 12 residues. In DNA form, the CDR3 reads TGTGCCAGCAAAACGGGTGGCGGGGAGCTGTTTTTT. Its protein product is CASKTGGGELFF.